This TCR beta chain was profiled in a study of memory CD4+ T cells and cytomegalovirus serostatus. Study context: Healthy Belgian adult donors included about 10 CMV-positive and fewer than 25 CMV-negative people. Points from the study as a whole: Suggested: most of the CMV-linked TCR signature lies in CD4+ memory cells.

Assay: immunoSEQ multiplex PCR; the TCRdb copy retains only in-frame clones and omits some. The sample has under 85,000 clones; around 80% are singletons. Trimming removed 0 bases from V and 4 bases from J, with 10 bases in between. Germline assignment: CDR1 LGHNA and CDR2 YSLEER. The CDR3 contains 15 residues. Single viable CD3+CD4+CD8-CD45RO+ cells were sorted as the memory CD4+ T cells. Donors' CMV status reflects serum IgG against pp150, pp28, p38, p52. As for this clone: Its antigen is unidentified.

Sequencing input: memory CD4+ T cells from blood. V usage is TRBV4-3 and J usage is TRBJ2-1; D uncertain. This sequence originates from an adult in good health and CMV-seropositive. The CDR3 nucleotides are TGCGCCAGCAGCCAAGAGTCTCTGATGTACAATGAGCAGTTCTTC. It codes for CASSQESLMYNEQFF.